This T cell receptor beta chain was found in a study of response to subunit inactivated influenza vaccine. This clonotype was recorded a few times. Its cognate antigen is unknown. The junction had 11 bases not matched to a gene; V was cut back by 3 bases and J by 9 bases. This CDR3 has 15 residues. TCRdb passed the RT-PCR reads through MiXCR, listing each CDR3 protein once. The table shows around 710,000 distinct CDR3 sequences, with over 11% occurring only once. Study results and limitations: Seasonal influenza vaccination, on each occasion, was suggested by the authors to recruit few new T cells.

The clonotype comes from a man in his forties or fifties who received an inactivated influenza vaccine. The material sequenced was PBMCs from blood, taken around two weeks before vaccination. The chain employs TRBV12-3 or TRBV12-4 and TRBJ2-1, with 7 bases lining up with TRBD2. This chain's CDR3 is CASSFAGVNLIEQFF. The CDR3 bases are TGTGCCAGCAGTTTTGCGGGAGTCAATTTGATTGAGCAGTTCTTC.